Listed below are T cell receptor beta chains from one sample, sequenced in a study of shared clonotypes between healthy human individuals. Generated by immunoSEQ multiplex PCR, the TCRdb table keeps only in-frame clones and is missing some. The sample lists 450,000 to 500,000 clones; 70% to 80% were seen once. The sequenced sample consisted of PBMCs. Receptors originate from a woman in her forties in good health. Some clones in this sample may be carry-over from other donors' samples. The CDR3 runs from the conserved cysteine through the conserved F or W. D genes are given only for firm matches. Size tells how often a clone was seen (once, few, many) or the class of an expanded clone, and some rows leave it out.

once,TRBJ1-1,TRBD1,TRBV30,CAWSGQGFEAFF,TGTGCCTGGTCCGGACAGGGCTTTGAAGCTTTCTTT
NA,TRBJ1-5,NA,TRBV7-2,CASSLAGYSNQPQHF,TGTGCCAGCAGCTTAGCGGGTTATAGCAATCAGCCCCAGCATTTT
NA,TRBJ2-7,NA,TRBV5-6,CASSAGQSYEQYF,TGTGCCAGCAGCGCGGGACAGTCCTACGAGCAGTACTTC
NA,TRBJ1-2,NA,TRBV30,CAWSLTWLKGGGYTF,TGTGCCTGGAGTCTCACTTGGCTCAAGGGGGGTGGCTACACCTTC
NA,TRBJ1-6,NA,TRBV28,CASIVGVGRGNSPLHF,TGTGCCAGCATAGTGGGAGTGGGGAGGGGGAATTCACCCCTCCACTTT
once,TRBJ2-1,NA,TRBV2,CASTSQGRYNEQFF,TGTGCCAGCACGAGTCAGGGTCGTTACAATGAGCAGTTCTTC
NA,TRBJ2-7,TRBD2,TRBV9,CASSTTSGSVYEQYF,TGTGCCAGCAGCACCACTAGCGGGAGCGTCTACGAGCAGTACTTC
few,TRBJ2-7,TRBD1,TRBV2,CASSEIPGTGGDEQYF,TGTGCCAGCAGTGAGATCCCCGGGACAGGGGGCGACGAGCAGTACTTC
NA,TRBJ2-3,NA,TRBV7-7,CASSLAPLRGTDTQYF,TGTGCTAGCAGCTTAGCCCCCCTGAGGGGCACAGATACGCAGTATTTT
NA,TRBJ2-7,TRBD1,TRBV28,CASSSMDRWVYEQYF,TGTGCCAGCAGTTCTATGGACAGGTGGGTCTACGAGCAGTACTTC
NA,TRBJ1-5,TRBD1,TRBV30,CAWSSNRGGQPQHF,TGTGCCTGGAGTTCCAACAGGGGTGGTCAGCCCCAGCATTTT
NA,TRBJ2-2,NA,TRBV11-3,CASTRGSNTGELFF,TGTGCCAGCACGCGGGGATCGAACACCGGGGAGCTGTTTTTT
NA,TRBJ2-2,NA,TRBV28,CASSLEWGELFF,TGTGCCAGCAGTTTAGAGTGGGGGGAGCTGTTTTTT
NA,TRBJ2-3,NA,TRBV9,CASSVLQGTSTDTQYF,TGTGCCAGCAGCGTCTTACAGGGCACTAGCACAGATACGCAGTATTTT
NA,TRBJ2-7,NA,TRBV5-1,CASSLGIVSNSYEQYF,TGCGCCAGCAGCCTTGGAATCGTCAGCAACTCCTACGAGCAGTACTTC
NA,TRBJ2-5,NA,TRBV6-6,CASRKGWEQYF,TGTGCCAGCAGGAAGGGGTGGGAGCAGTACTTC
NA,TRBJ2-7,TRBD1,TRBV7-9,CASSTQGDEQYF,TGTGCCAGCAGCACACAGGGGGACGAGCAGTACTTC
NA,TRBJ2-3,TRBD2,TRBV5-6,CASRRTSGGPGDTQYF,TGTGCCAGCAGGCGGACTAGCGGGGGCCCCGGAGATACGCAGTATTTT
NA,TRBJ2-2,TRBD1,TRBV18,CASSRTGGTNTGELFF,TGTGCCAGCTCACGGACAGGGGGTACGAACACCGGGGAGCTGTTTTTT
once,TRBJ2-5,NA,TRBV7-2,CASSLRGPQETQYF,TGTGCCAGCAGCCTACGGGGCCCCCAAGAGACCCAGTACTTC
NA,TRBJ1-1,NA,TRBV6-6,CAARALYMNTEALF,TGTGCCGCCCGGGCGTTATACATGAACACTGAAGCTCTCTTT
NA,TRBJ2-6,NA,TRBV5-1,CASSLGGSGANVLTF,TGCGCCAGCAGCCTGGGCGGATCTGGGGCCAACGTCCTGACTTTC
NA,TRBJ1-2,NA,TRBV6-6,CASSPSTGNYGYTF,TGTGCCAGCAGCCCCTCGACAGGCAACTATGGCTACACCTTC
NA,TRBJ1-3,NA,TRBV30,CAWSLGQKGNTIYF,TGTGCCTGGAGTTTAGGACAGAAGGGAAACACCATATATTTT
few,TRBJ2-7,NA,TRBV5-1,CASSSAVQSYEQYF,TGCGCCAGCAGCTCGGCGGTACAGTCCTACGAGCAGTACTTC
NA,TRBJ2-3,NA,TRBV7-2,CASSATRGSTDTQYF,TGTGCCAGCAGCGCAACCAGGGGAAGCACAGATACGCAGTATTTT
NA,TRBJ2-4,TRBD1,TRBV6-6,CATTPDRVKNIQYF,TGTGCCACCACCCCCGACAGGGTCAAAAACATTCAGTACTTC
NA,TRBJ1-5,NA,TRBV11-2,CASSLGDGPQHF,TGTGCCAGCAGCTTAGGTGACGGGCCCCAGCATTTT
NA,TRBJ1-2,TRBD1,TRBV7-8,CASSSNRGGYTF,TGTGCCAGCAGCTCTAACAGGGGTGGCTACACCTTC
NA,TRBJ2-1,NA,TRBV30,CAWREDTENEQFF,TGTGCCTGGAGAGAGGACACGGAGAATGAGCAGTTCTTC
many,TRBJ1-1,NA,TRBV5-1,CASSFWGLGEAFF,TGCGCCAGCAGCTTTTGGGGACTCGGTGAAGCTTTCTTT
few,TRBJ1-2,TRBD1,TRBV19,CASSRAGTGNYGYTF,TGTGCCAGTAGTCGTGCCGGGACAGGGAACTATGGCTACACCTTC
few,TRBJ1-1,NA,TRBV4-2,CASSPLFFHRVLANNTEAFF,TGTGCCAGCAGCCCTCTCTTCTTTCACAGGGTGTTGGCCAATAACACTGAAGCTTTCTTT
NA,TRBJ2-3,TRBD2,TRBV30,CAWSPGLALHTQYF,TGTGCCTGGAGCCCCGGACTAGCTCTTCATACGCAGTATTTT
NA,TRBJ2-7,NA,TRBV7-8,CASSLATGTIPGEQYF,TGTGCCAGCAGCTTAGCAACGGGGACAATCCCGGGCGAGCAGTACTTC
NA,TRBJ1-2,TRBD1,TRBV28,CASSLGTDLYGYTF,TGTGCCAGCAGTTTAGGGACAGACCTCTATGGCTACACCTTC
NA,TRBJ1-4,NA,TRBV7-2,CASSLIQGEKLFF,TGTGCCAGCAGCTTAATACAGGGTGAAAAACTGTTTTTT
NA,TRBJ2-2,TRBD2,TRBV6-6,CASSPTSTANTGELFF,TGTGCCAGCAGTCCGACTAGCACCGCGAACACCGGGGAGCTGTTTTTT
NA,TRBJ2-2,NA,TRBV5-1,CASSPDGNTGELFF,TGCGCCAGCAGCCCGGACGGCAACACCGGGGAGCTGTTTTTT
many,TRBJ2-1,NA,TRBV2,CASSEGVDAGYNEQFF,TGTGCCAGCAGTGAAGGTGTGGACGCCGGCTACAATGAGCAGTTCTTC
few,TRBJ1-2,TRBD1,TRBV4-1,CASSLAVIGAGGSYGYTF,TGCGCCAGCAGCCTCGCCGTGATTGGGGCAGGGGGAAGCTATGGCTACACCTTC
NA,TRBJ1-2,TRBD1,TRBV10-3,CAISEKGAGYGYTF,TGTGCCATCAGTGAGAAGGGGGCCGGCTATGGCTACACCTTC
NA,TRBJ1-6,NA,TRBV7-2,CASSLAGGSPLHF,TGTGCCAGCAGCTTAGCCGGGGGTTCACCCCTCCACTTT
NA,TRBJ2-7,NA,TRBV4-2,CASSQVGEPRQYF,TGTGCCAGCAGCCAAGTTGGGGAGCCCCGGCAGTACTTC
NA,TRBJ2-5,TRBD1,TRBV10-1,CASSPRQGAFETQYF,TGCGCCAGCAGCCCCCGACAGGGGGCGTTTGAGACCCAGTACTTC
NA,TRBJ2-7,NA,TRBV5-1,CASSFLSGTDSYEQYF,TGCGCCAGCAGCTTTCTATCCGGGACCGATTCCTACGAGCAGTACTTC
few,TRBJ2-7,NA,TRBV21-1,CASTKFPGLAGPSSYEQYF,TGTGCCAGCACCAAATTTCCGGGACTAGCGGGGCCCAGCTCCTACGAGCAGTACTTC
NA,TRBJ2-3,TRBD1,TRBV5-1,CASSLEGQGTDTQYF,TGCGCCAGCAGCTTGGAGGGACAGGGGACAGATACGCAGTATTTT
NA,TRBJ2-7,NA,TRBV4-2,CASSQDRNEQYF,TGTGCCAGCAGCCAAGATCGTAACGAGCAGTACTTC
once,TRBJ2-4,NA,TRBV25-1,CATGGWGFNIQYF,TGTGCCACCGGGGGTTGGGGTTTCAACATTCAGTACTTC
NA,TRBJ1-1,NA,TRBV10-3,CAISESPTYQVVNTEAFF,TGTGCCATCAGTGAGTCCCCCACTTATCAGGTGGTCAACACTGAAGCTTTCTTT
NA,TRBJ1-5,NA,TRBV9,CASSEGPGGQPQHF,TGTGCCAGCAGCGAGGGGCCGGGGGGTCAGCCCCAGCATTTT
NA,TRBJ2-1,TRBD2,TRBV9,CASSAQLAGGVYEQFF,TGTGCCAGCAGCGCACAACTAGCGGGAGGGGTTTATGAGCAGTTCTTC
many,TRBJ2-3,NA,TRBV6-1,CASSIGGRTDTQYF,TGTGCCAGCAGCATAGGGGGACGCACAGATACGCAGTATTTT
once,TRBJ1-5,NA,TRBV30,CAWSVQGRGKGQPQHF,TGTGCCTGGAGTGTTCAGGGCAGGGGTAAAGGTCAGCCCCAGCATTTT